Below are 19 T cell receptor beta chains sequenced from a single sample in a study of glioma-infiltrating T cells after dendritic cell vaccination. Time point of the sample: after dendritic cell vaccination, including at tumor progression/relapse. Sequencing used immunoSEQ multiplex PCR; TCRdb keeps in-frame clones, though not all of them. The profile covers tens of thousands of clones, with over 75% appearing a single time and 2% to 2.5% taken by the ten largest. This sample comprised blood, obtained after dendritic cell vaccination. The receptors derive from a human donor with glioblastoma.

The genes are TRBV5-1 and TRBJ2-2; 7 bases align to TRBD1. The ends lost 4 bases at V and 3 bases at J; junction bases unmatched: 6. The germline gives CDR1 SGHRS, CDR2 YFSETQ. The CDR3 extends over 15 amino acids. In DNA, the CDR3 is TGCGCCAGCAGCCACGGGACAGTATACACCGGGGAGCTGTTTTTT. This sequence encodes CASSHGTVYTGELFF. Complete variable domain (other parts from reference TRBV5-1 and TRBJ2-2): KAGVTQTPRYLIKTRGQQVTLSCSPISGHRSVSWYQQTPGQGLQFLFEYFSETQRNKGNFPGRFSGRQFSNSRSEMNVSTLELGDSALYLCASSHGTVYTGELFFGEGSRLTVL.

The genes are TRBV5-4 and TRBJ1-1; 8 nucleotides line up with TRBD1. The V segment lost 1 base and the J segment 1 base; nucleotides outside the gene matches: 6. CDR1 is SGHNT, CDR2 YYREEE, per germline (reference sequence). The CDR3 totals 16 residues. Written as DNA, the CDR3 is TGTGCCAGCAGCTTGCCTCCGGGACAGGCGAACACTGAAGCTTTCTTT. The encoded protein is CASSLPPGQANTEAFF.

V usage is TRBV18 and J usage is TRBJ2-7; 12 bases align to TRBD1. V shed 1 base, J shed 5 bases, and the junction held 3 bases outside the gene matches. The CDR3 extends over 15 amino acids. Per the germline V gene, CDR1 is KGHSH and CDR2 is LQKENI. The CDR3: CASSPRDRGLDEQYF. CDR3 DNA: TGTGCCAGCTCACCACGGGACAGGGGGCTGGACGAGCAGTACTTC. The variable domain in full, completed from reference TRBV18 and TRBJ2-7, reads NAGVMQNPRHLVRRRGQEARLRCSPMKGHSHVYWYRQLPEEGLKFMVYLQKENIIDESGMPKERFSAEFPKEGPSILRIQQVVRGDSAAYFCASSPRDRGLDEQYFGPGTRLTVT.

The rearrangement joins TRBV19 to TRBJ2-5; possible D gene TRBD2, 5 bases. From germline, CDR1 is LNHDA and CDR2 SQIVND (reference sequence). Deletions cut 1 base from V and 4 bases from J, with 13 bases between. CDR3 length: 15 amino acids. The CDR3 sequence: CASSIAADYGETQYF. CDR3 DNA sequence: TGTGCCAGTAGTATAGCCGCCGACTACGGAGAGACCCAGTACTTC.

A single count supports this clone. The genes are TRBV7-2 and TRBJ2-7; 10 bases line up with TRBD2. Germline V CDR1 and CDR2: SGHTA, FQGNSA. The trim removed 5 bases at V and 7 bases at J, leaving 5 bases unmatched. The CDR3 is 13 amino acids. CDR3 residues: CASSRGLAREQYF. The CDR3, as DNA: TGTGCCAGCAGCCGGGGACTAGCGAGAGAGCAGTACTTC.

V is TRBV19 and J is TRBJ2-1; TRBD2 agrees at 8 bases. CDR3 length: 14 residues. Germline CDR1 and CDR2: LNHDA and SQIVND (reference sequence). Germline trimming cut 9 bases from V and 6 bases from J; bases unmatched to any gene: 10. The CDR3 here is CASRPSGRGNEQFF. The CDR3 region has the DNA TGTGCCAGCAGACCCAGCGGGAGAGGCAATGAGCAGTTCTTC.

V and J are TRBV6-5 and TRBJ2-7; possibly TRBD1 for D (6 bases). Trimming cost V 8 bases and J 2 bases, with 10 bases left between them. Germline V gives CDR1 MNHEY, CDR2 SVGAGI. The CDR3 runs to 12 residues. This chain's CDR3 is CASLDRAYEQYF. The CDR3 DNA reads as TGTGCCAGCTTGGACAGAGCCTACGAGCAGTACTTC.

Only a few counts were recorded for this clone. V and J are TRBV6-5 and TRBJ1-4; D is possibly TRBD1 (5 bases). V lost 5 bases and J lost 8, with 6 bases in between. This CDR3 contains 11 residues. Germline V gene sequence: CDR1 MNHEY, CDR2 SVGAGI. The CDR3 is CASSPGEKLFF. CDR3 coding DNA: TGTGCCAGCAGTCCAGGGGAAAAACTGTTTTTT.

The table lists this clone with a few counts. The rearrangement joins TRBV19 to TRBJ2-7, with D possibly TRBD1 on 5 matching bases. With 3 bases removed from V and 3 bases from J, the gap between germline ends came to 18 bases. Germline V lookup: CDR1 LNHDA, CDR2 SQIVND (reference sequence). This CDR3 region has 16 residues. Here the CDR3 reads CASSIGAERHVYEQYF. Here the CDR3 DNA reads TGTGCCAGTAGTATTGGGGCCGAAAGGCACGTCTACGAGCAGTACTTC. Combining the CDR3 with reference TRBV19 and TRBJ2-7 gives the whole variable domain DGGITQSPKYLFRKEGQNVTLSCEQNLNHDAMYWYRQDPGQGLRLIYYSQIVNDFQKGDIAEGYSVSREKKESFPLTVTSAQKNPTAFYLCASSIGAERHVYEQYFGPGTRLTVT.

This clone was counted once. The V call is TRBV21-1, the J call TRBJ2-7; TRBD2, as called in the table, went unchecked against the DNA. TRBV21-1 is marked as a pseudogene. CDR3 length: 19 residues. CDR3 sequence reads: CARNLRGSLPRVSSYEQYF. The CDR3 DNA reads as TGTGCCCGCAATCTTCGTGGGAGCCTCCCGAGAGTGAGCTCCTACGAGCAGTACTTC.

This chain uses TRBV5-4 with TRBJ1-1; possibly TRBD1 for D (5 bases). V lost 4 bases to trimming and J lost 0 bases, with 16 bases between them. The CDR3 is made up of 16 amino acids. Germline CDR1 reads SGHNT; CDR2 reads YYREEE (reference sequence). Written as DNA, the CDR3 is TGTGCCAGCAGCACTCTGGGGGGAGGAATGAACACTGAAGCTTTCTTT. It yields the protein CASSTLGGGMNTEAFF.

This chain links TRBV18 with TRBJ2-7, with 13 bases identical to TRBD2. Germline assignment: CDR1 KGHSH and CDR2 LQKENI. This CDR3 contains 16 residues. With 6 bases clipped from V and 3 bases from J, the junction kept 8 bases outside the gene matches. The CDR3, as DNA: TGTGCCAGCTCTGCCGGACTAGCGGGAGTGAGCTACGAGCAGTACTTC. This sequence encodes CASSAGLAGVSYEQYF. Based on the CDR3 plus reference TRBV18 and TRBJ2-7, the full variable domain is NAGVMQNPRHLVRRRGQEARLRCSPMKGHSHVYWYRQLPEEGLKFMVYLQKENIIDESGMPKERFSAEFPKEGPSILRIQQVVRGDSAAYFCASSAGLAGVSYEQYFGPGTRLTVT.

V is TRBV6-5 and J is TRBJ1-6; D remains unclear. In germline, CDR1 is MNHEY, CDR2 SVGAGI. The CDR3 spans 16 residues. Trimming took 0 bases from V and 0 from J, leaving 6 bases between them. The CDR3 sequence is CASSYSSSSYNSPLHF. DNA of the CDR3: TGTGCCAGCAGTTACTCTTCGAGCTCCTATAATTCACCCCTCCACTTT.

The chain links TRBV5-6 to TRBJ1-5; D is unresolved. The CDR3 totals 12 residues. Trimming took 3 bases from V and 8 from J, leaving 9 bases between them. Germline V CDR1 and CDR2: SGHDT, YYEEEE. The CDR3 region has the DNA TGTGCCAGCAGCTATCAGATGGAGCCCCAGCATTTT. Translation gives CASSYQMEPQHF. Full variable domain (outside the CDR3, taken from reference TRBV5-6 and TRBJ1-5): DAGVTQSPTHLIKTRGQQVTLRCSPKSGHDTVSWYQQALGQGPQFIFQYYEEEERQRGNFPDRFSGHQFPNYSSELNVNALLLGDSALYLCASSYQMEPQHFGDGTRLSIL.

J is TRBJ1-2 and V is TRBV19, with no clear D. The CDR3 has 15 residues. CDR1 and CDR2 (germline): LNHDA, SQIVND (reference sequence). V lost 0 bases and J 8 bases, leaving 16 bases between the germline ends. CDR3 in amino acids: CASSIDLRFRSGYTF. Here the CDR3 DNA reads TGTGCCAGTAGTATAGATCTGCGGTTTCGAAGCGGCTACACCTTC.

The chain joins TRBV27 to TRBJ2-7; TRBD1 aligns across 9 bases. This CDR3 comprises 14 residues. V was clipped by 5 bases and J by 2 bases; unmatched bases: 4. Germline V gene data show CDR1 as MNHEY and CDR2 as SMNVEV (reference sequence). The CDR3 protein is CASSTQGAPYEQYF. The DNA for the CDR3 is TGTGCCAGCAGTACACAGGGGGCCCCCTACGAGCAGTACTTC.

The CDR3: CASSLAPGTDTQYF. CDR3 coding DNA: TGTGCCAGCTCTCTAGCGCCGGGCACAGATACGCAGTATTTT. The chain joins TRBV6-5 to TRBJ2-3; tentative D call: TRBD2 (6 bases). V lost 8 bases, J lost 1 base, and 13 bases lay in between. Germline assignment: CDR1 MNHEY and CDR2 SVGAGI. The CDR3 extends over 14 amino acids.

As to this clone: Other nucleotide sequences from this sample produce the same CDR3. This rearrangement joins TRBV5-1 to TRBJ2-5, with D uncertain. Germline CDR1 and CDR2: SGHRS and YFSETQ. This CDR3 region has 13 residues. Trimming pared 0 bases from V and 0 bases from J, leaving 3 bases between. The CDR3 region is CASSLAYQETQYF. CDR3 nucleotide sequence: TGCGCCAGCAGCTTGGCCTACCAAGAGACCCAGTACTTC.

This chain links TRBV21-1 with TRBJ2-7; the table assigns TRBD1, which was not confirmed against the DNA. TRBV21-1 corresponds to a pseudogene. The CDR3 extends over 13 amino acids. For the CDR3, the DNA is TGTGCCAGCAGCAAAGACGAAGGGGCCGAGCAGTACTTC. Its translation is CASSKDEGAEQYF.